What follows is one T cell receptor beta chain and its context. Its antigen is still unknown. This sample stems from a study of CD8 T cells in ankylosing spondylitis. Study-wide points: Disease-associated clonotypes exhibited CD8+ identity and were relatively infrequent in peripheral blood. Ankylosing spondylitis blood appeared to be characterized by a TCR beta motif of fewer than ten highly homologous variants.

Library preparation for TCR beta used quantitative 5'-RACE with molecular barcodes. TCRdb itself ran the 5' RACE reads through MiXCR, one entry per CDR3 protein. Of a few hundred thousand distinct CDR3 sequences listed, under 30% were seen once; the top ten hold roughly 0.67%. This sequence originates from a male donor with ankylosing spondylitis or in good health (not recorded which). The specimen sequenced was blood, either unsorted or a sorted T cell fraction (not recorded which).

The CDR3 region is CAIGGGQNTEAFF. The DNA of the CDR3 is TGTGCCATTGGGGGGGGTCAGAACACTGAAGCTTTCTTT. The chain employs TRBV10-3 and TRBJ1-1; D is possibly TRBD1 (5 bases). Germline V gene data show CDR1 as ENHRY and CDR2 as SYGVKD. The ends were cut back, 9 bases at V and 1 base at J, with 12 bases in the middle. This CDR3 has 13 amino acids.